The clone carrying this T cell receptor beta chain was counted between two and nine times. The target antigen is unknown. These data originate in a study of T cells in Graves' hyperthyroidism and ophthalmopathy. Study-wide results and limits: Ophthalmopathy was identified by the model a median approximately 6.9 months ahead of onset. Blood also carried most thyroid clonotypes expanded above 0.001.

The TCR beta CDR3 regions underwent amplification using RNA transcripts as the source. HTBI primers were employed in a first-round RT-PCR of the TCR CDR3. TCRdb analysed the multiplex PCR reads with MiXCR anew, one entry per CDR3 protein. The data show about 410,000 distinct CDR3 sequences, 13% to 15% seen once. Among ophthalmopathy patients, the Clinical Activity Score reached at least 3, the NOSPECS grade reached at least 4, and duration remained under 3 months. The origin of this receptor is a woman aged 25 to 39 with Graves' ophthalmopathy. The sample consisted of blood.

CDR3 sequence reads: CASSPWDRGDTEAFF. The CDR3 DNA follows: TGCGCCAGCAGCCCATGGGACAGGGGGGACACTGAAGCTTTCTTT. The rearrangement links TRBV4-1 to TRBJ1-1; TRBD1 matches at 11 bases. The length of the CDR3 is 15 residues. The J segment lost 3 bases and the V segment lost 4 bases, leaving 4 bases of the junction unmatched. Germline lookup yields CDR1 MGHRA and CDR2 YSYEKL.